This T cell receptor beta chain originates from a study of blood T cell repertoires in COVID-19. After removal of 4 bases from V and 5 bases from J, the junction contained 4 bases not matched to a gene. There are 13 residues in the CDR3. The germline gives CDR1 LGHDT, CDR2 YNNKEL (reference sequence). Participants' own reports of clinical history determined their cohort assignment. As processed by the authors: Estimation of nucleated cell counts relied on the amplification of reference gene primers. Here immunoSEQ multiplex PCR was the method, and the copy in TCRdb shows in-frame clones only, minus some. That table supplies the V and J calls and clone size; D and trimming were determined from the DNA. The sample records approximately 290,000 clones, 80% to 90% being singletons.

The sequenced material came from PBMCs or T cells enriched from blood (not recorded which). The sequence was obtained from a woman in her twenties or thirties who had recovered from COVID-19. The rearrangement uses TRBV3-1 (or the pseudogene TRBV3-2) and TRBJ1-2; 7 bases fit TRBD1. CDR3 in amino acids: CASSPTGRYGYTF. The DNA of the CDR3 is TGTGCCAGCAGCCCGACAGGGAGATATGGCTACACCTTC.